A selection of T cell receptor beta chains follows, all from one sample in a study of T cells in localized non-small cell lung cancer. The protocol was immunoSEQ multiplex PCR, while the TCRdb copy is restricted to in-frame clones and leaves out a portion. The repertoire holds about 75,000 clones, with 80% as singletons. This specimen was peripheral blood, taken before any cancer treatment. Receptors were obtained from a female donor over 55 with stage I lung adenocarcinoma. The CDR3 runs from the conserved cysteine through the conserved F or W. The D gene is left open where the match is weak. For some rows the clone size is stated as once, few or many, or as a class when expanded; others skip it.

d_call: .; clone_size: few; v_call: TRBV2; j_call: TRBJ1-2; cdr3_aa: CASSTPANYGYTF; cdr3_nt: TGTGCCAGCAGTACTCCCGCTAACTATGGCTACACCTTC
d_call: .; clone_size: .; v_call: TRBV28; j_call: TRBJ1-2; cdr3_aa: CASSLGFDRHGYTF; cdr3_nt: TGTGCCAGCAGTCTGGGGTTTGACAGGCACGGCTACACCTTC
d_call: .; clone_size: .; v_call: TRBV1; j_call: TRBJ2-2; cdr3_aa: CTSSPPLPGNTGELFF; cdr3_nt: TGCACCAGCAGCCCGCCCCTACCTGGGAACACCGGGGAGCTGTTTTTT
d_call: .; clone_size: few; v_call: TRBV30; j_call: TRBJ1-2; cdr3_aa: CAWSVQVDRGYTF; cdr3_nt: TGTGCCTGGAGTGTACAGGTCGATAGAGGCTACACCTTC
d_call: TRBD2; clone_size: few; v_call: TRBV9; j_call: TRBJ2-1; cdr3_aa: CASSLGVGGLAVF; cdr3_nt: TGTGCCAGCAGTCTCGGAGTGGGGGGACTAGCGGTCTTC
d_call: TRBD1; clone_size: .; v_call: TRBV15; j_call: TRBJ1-4; cdr3_aa: CATSREQGNAEKLFF; cdr3_nt: TGTGCCACCAGCAGGGAACAGGGGAATGCTGAAAAACTGTTTTTT
d_call: .; clone_size: .; v_call: TRBV5-1; j_call: TRBJ2-3; cdr3_aa: CASSLGQGTTDTQYF; cdr3_nt: TGCGCCAGCAGCTTGGGGCAGGGGACCACAGATACGCAGTATTTT
d_call: .; clone_size: .; v_call: TRBV7-9; j_call: TRBJ1-5; cdr3_aa: CASSGGTVKNQPQHF; cdr3_nt: TGTGCCAGCAGCGGGGGAACGGTTAAGAATCAGCCCCAGCATTTT
d_call: TRBD1; clone_size: .; v_call: TRBV7-9; j_call: TRBJ1-6; cdr3_aa: CASSSEGQLFNSPLHF; cdr3_nt: TGTGCCAGCAGCTCAGAGGGACAGCTTTTTAATTCACCCCTCCACTTT
d_call: .; clone_size: .; v_call: TRBV2; j_call: TRBJ2-3; cdr3_aa: CASSHYRVTLSTDTQYF; cdr3_nt: TGTGCCAGCAGTCATTACAGGGTTACCCTTAGCACAGATACGCAGTATTTT
d_call: TRBD1; clone_size: .; v_call: TRBV7-2; j_call: TRBJ2-2; cdr3_aa: CASSITGVTGELFF; cdr3_nt: TGTGCCAGCAGCATAACAGGGGTCACCGGGGAGCTGTTTTTT
d_call: TRBD2; clone_size: .; v_call: TRBV28; j_call: TRBJ2-1; cdr3_aa: CASSFRTSGSLEFF; cdr3_nt: TGTGCCAGCAGTTTCAGGACTAGCGGGAGCCTAGAGTTCTTC
d_call: .; clone_size: .; v_call: TRBV19; j_call: TRBJ2-6; cdr3_aa: CATRNREVEANVLTF; cdr3_nt: TGTGCCACCCGAAATAGAGAAGTAGAGGCCAACGTCCTGACTTTC
d_call: .; clone_size: .; v_call: TRBV9; j_call: TRBJ1-6; cdr3_aa: CASSVTGRDSPLHF; cdr3_nt: TGTGCCAGCAGCGTCACAGGGCGTGATTCACCCCTCCACTTT
d_call: TRBD1; clone_size: .; v_call: TRBV5-1; j_call: TRBJ1-6; cdr3_aa: CASSQDRGNNSPLHF; cdr3_nt: TGCGCCAGCAGCCAGGACAGGGGGAATAATTCACCCCTCCACTTT
d_call: .; clone_size: .; v_call: TRBV9; j_call: TRBJ1-2; cdr3_aa: CASSAVDWSGYTF; cdr3_nt: TGTGCCAGCAGCGCGGTAGACTGGAGTGGCTACACCTTC
d_call: .; clone_size: .; v_call: TRBV6-5; j_call: TRBJ2-1; cdr3_aa: CASSSPGGSYNEQFF; cdr3_nt: TGTGCCAGCAGTAGCCCCGGTGGTTCCTACAATGAGCAGTTCTTC
d_call: .; clone_size: .; v_call: TRBV7-3; j_call: TRBJ1-2; cdr3_aa: CASSTQDGYGYTF; cdr3_nt: TGTGCCAGCAGCACTCAGGATGGCTATGGCTACACCTTC
d_call: .; clone_size: once; v_call: TRBV11-2; j_call: TRBJ2-2; cdr3_aa: CASGGTWNTGELFF; cdr3_nt: TGTGCCAGCGGCGGGACATGGAATACCGGGGAGCTGTTTTTT
d_call: TRBD1; clone_size: .; v_call: TRBV5-1; j_call: TRBJ1-1; cdr3_aa: CASRQTGTGRGNTEAFF; cdr3_nt: TGCGCCAGCAGACAAACCGGGACAGGGAGAGGGAACACTGAAGCTTTCTTT
d_call: .; clone_size: .; v_call: TRBV9; j_call: TRBJ1-2; cdr3_aa: CASRTGLGGYTF; cdr3_nt: TGTGCCAGCAGGACGGGATTAGGGGGCTACACCTTC
d_call: TRBD1; clone_size: .; v_call: TRBV7-2; j_call: TRBJ1-3; cdr3_aa: CASSLVGQGSNTIYF; cdr3_nt: TGTGCCAGCAGCTTAGTCGGACAGGGATCGAACACCATATATTTT
d_call: TRBD1; clone_size: .; v_call: TRBV7-7; j_call: TRBJ2-5; cdr3_aa: CASSLVGQAQETQYF; cdr3_nt: TGTGCCAGCAGCTTAGTCGGACAGGCCCAAGAGACCCAGTACTTC
d_call: TRBD1; clone_size: .; v_call: TRBV4-3; j_call: TRBJ2-1; cdr3_aa: CASSQADRVGYNEQFF; cdr3_nt: TGCGCCAGCAGCCAAGCCGACAGGGTGGGCTACAATGAGCAGTTCTTC
d_call: TRBD1; clone_size: .; v_call: TRBV25-1; j_call: TRBJ1-5; cdr3_aa: CASSEWPSRDRGNQPQHF; cdr3_nt: TGTGCCAGCAGTGAATGGCCTTCCCGGGACAGGGGTAATCAGCCCCAGCATTTT
d_call: .; clone_size: many; v_call: TRBV7-9; j_call: TRBJ2-7; cdr3_aa: CASSSPTDEQYF; cdr3_nt: TGTGCCAGCAGCTCCCCAACTGACGAGCAGTACTTC
d_call: .; clone_size: once; v_call: TRBV28; j_call: TRBJ2-5; cdr3_aa: CASSFFLGTQYF; cdr3_nt: TGTGCCAGCAGTTTTTTCTTGGGGACCCAGTACTTC
d_call: .; clone_size: .; v_call: TRBV9; j_call: TRBJ2-6; cdr3_aa: CASSVGDGTGANVLTF; cdr3_nt: TGTGCCAGCAGCGTAGGGGACGGAACTGGGGCCAACGTCCTGACTTTC